The next 16 T cell receptor beta chains were all read from a single sample in a study of T cells in Graves' hyperthyroidism and ophthalmopathy. There were TCR beta CDR3 regions amplified from RNA transcripts. During a first-round RT-PCR of the TCR CDR3, the HTBI primer set was used. Each CDR3 protein gets one entry after TCRdb re-called the multiplex PCR reads with MiXCR. The repertoire holds approximately 46,000 distinct CDR3 sequences, with around 48% as singletons. Sequencing was performed on peripheral blood or thyroid tissue (not recorded which). The receptor set was obtained from a woman aged 45-60 years with Graves' hyperthyroidism.

This clonotype has more than one count but fewer than ten. This sequence joins TRBV7-9 and TRBJ1-1, with 9 nucleotides matching TRBD1. The CDR3 consists of 14 residues. Germline values: CDR1 SEHNR, CDR2 FQNEAQ (reference sequence). V was clipped by 5 bases and J by 4 bases; unmatched bases: 5. The CDR3 loop is CASSRDRVGTEAFF. DNA of the CDR3: TGTGCCAGCAGCCGGGACAGGGTGGGCACTGAAGCTTTCTTT.

This chain uses TRBV5-1 with TRBJ1-5; tentatively, D is TRBD1 (5 bases). The germline V gene encodes CDR1 SGHRS and CDR2 YFSETQ. Trimming pared 4 bases from V and 5 bases from J, leaving 16 bases between. The CDR3 runs to 15 residues. This chain's CDR3 is CASSPRAGRDQPQHF. The CDR3 coding sequence is TGCGCCAGCAGCCCAAGAGCAGGGAGAGATCAGCCCCAGCATTTT.

Details on this clonotype: A read error may account for a junction end that differs from germline. The rearrangement joins TRBV7-9 to TRBJ2-5, with 9 bases lining up with TRBD2. CDR1 is SEHNR and CDR2 is FQNEAQ in the germline V gene (reference sequence). The CDR3 is made up of 15 amino acids. The CDR3 is CASSRRLAVQEAQDF. In DNA form, the CDR3 reads TGTGCCAGCAGCCGGAGACTAGCGGTACAAGAGGCCCAGGACTTC. The variable domain in full, completed from reference TRBV7-9 and TRBJ2-5, reads DTGVSQNPRHKITKRGQNVTFRCDPISEHNRLYWYRQTLGQGPEFLTYFQNEAQLEKSRLLSDRFSAERPKGSFSTLEIQRTEQGDSAMYLCASSRRLAVQEAQDFGPGTRLLVL.

This clonotype was seen a handful of times. A read error may explain this, as a much larger clone is one base away. The chain has TRBV6-2 or TRBV6-3 and TRBJ2-5, with D unresolved. The CDR3 has 17 amino acids. Germline V gene data show CDR1 as MNHEY and CDR2 as SVGEGT. The CDR3 reads CASSPLSPIARQEAQYF. In DNA, the CDR3 is TGTGCCAGCAGCCCGCTCTCCCCGATAGCCCGCCAAGAGGCCCAGTACTTC.

The DNA of the CDR3 is TGTGCCAGCAGTGGACGGCTAGCGGGAGTCGAGCAGTACTTC. Protein sequence: CASSGRLAGVEQYF. This sequence joins TRBV2 and TRBJ2-7; the match to TRBD2 covers 10 bases. Germline values: CDR1 SNHLY, CDR2 FYNNEI. The V segment lost 4 bases and the J segment 6 bases; nucleotides outside the gene matches: 6. This CDR3 contains 14 residues. Based on the CDR3 plus reference TRBV2 and TRBJ2-7, the full variable domain is EPEVTQTPSHQVTQMGQEVILRCVPISNHLYFYWYRQILGQKVEFLVSFYNNEISEKSEIFDDQFSVERPDGSNFTLKIRSTKLEDSAMYFCASSGRLAGVEQYFGPGTRLTVT.

At least ten counts were recorded for this clonotype. This chain joins TRBV29-1 and TRBJ2-3, with no clear D. The CDR3 is made up of 12 amino acids. CDR1 and CDR2 (germline): SQVTM, ANQGSEA. Trimming stripped 7 bases from V and 6 bases from J, with 14 bases between. In DNA form, the CDR3 reads TGCAGCGGACGGATTTCGCGGGATACGCAGTATTTT. Its translation is CSGRISRDTQYF.

The table lists this clonotype with many counts. The gene calls are TRBV19 and TRBJ2-7; D is tentatively TRBD1 or TRBD2 (5 bases each). Trimming stripped 5 bases from V and 3 bases from J, with 11 bases between. The length of the CDR3 is 13 residues. Germline-derived CDR1 and CDR2 are LNHDA and SQIVND (reference sequence). Here the CDR3 reads CASSWGRYYEQYF. In DNA, the CDR3 is TGTGCCAGTAGTTGGGGACGGTACTACGAGCAGTACTTC. Variable domain in full (rest from reference TRBV19 and TRBJ2-7): DGGITQSPKYLFRKEGQNVTLSCEQNLNHDAMYWYRQDPGQGLRLIYYSQIVNDFQKGDIAEGYSVSREKKESFPLTVTSAQKNPTAFYLCASSWGRYYEQYFGPGTRLTVT.

This clonotype has at least ten counts. The CDR3 coding sequence is TGCGCCAGCAGCTTTTCCGGGAGGATGAACACTGAAGCTTTCTTT. Encoded protein: CASSFSGRMNTEAFF. The chain uses TRBV5-1 and TRBJ1-1, with unresolved D. The V end lost 2 bases, the J end lost 0 bases, and 11 bases lay between the germline ends. The CDR3 has 15 amino acids. The germline CDR1 and CDR2 sequences are SGHRS and YFSETQ.

At least ten counts were recorded for this clonotype. The V call is TRBV19, the J call TRBJ1-1; 7 bases align to TRBD1. The CDR3 contains 20 residues. With 7 bases clipped from V and 6 bases from J, the junction kept 29 bases outside the gene matches. Germline V lookup: CDR1 LNHDA, CDR2 SQIVND (reference sequence). The CDR3 spells CASTFNRDSLSPVSPPEAFF. The DNA of the CDR3 is TGTGCCAGTACCTTTAATCGGGACAGTCTCTCGCCCGTCTCACCTCCTGAAGCTTTCTTT.

The gene calls are TRBV2 and TRBJ1-2; D not certain. Trimming took 8 bases from V and 8 from J, leaving 6 bases between them. Germline V gene sequence: CDR1 SNHLY, CDR2 FYNNEI. This CDR3 contains 9 residues. The CDR3 protein is CASQGGYTF. The DNA for the CDR3 is TGTGCCAGCCAAGGGGGCTACACCTTC.

This clonotype was observed a few times. Its ends do not fully match the called genes, so a read error is possible. The chain recombines TRBV7-3 with TRBJ2-6, with D perhaps matching TRBD1 or TRBD2 (7 bases each). The CDR3 covers 15 residues. The V gene's germline CDR1 is SGHTA and CDR2 FQGTGA. The CDR3 reads CASRGGGLGANVLTF. In DNA form, the CDR3 reads TGCGCCAGCAGGGGGGGGGGGCTTGGGGCCAACGTCCTGACTTTC.

This clonotype was counted once. J is TRBJ1-4 and V is TRBV20-1; possibly TRBD1 for D (5 bases). CDR1 and CDR2 (germline): DFQATT, SNEGSKA (reference sequence). The CDR3 totals 12 residues. V dropped 7 bases and J dropped 6 bases, with 12 bases sitting between them. The CDR3 bases are TGCAGTGTAAGGGGCATGGATGAAAAACTGTTTTTT. This gives the protein CSVRGMDEKLFF.

The chain couples TRBV29-1 to TRBJ2-7; 13 positions agree with TRBD2. V shed 5 bases and J 2 bases; nucleotides not matched to a gene: 9. Looked up from germline, CDR1 is SQVTM and CDR2 is ANQGSEA. CDR3 size: 16 residues. The CDR3 region is CSVMGLAGSITYEQYF. The CDR3 nucleotides read TGCAGCGTTATGGGACTAGCGGGGAGCATCACCTACGAGCAGTACTTC.

In its sample, this clonotype was seen many times. The gene calls are TRBV19 and TRBJ1-6; TRBD1 aligns across 8 bases. The length of the CDR3 is 18 residues. From germline, CDR1 is LNHDA and CDR2 SQIVND (reference sequence). With 2 bases clipped from V and 7 bases from J, the junction kept 13 bases outside the gene matches. The CDR3 DNA sequence: TGTGCCAGTAGTATAAATCGTTTCGGGACAGGACGAAATTCACCCCTCCACTTT. Translation gives CASSINRFGTGRNSPLHF.

The chain recombines TRBV7-2 with TRBJ1-1; 11 nucleotides line up with TRBD1. CDR1 is SGHTA and CDR2 is FQGNSA in the germline V gene. There are 15 residues in the CDR3. V was pared by 4 bases and J by 4 bases, with 5 bases of the junction left unmatched. The CDR3 bases are TGTGCCAGCAGCTCGGCCGGGACAGGGGGCACTGAAGCTTTCTTT. Its translation: CASSSAGTGGTEAFF.

This chain connects TRBV11-2 to TRBJ1-1; weak D call: TRBD1 (5 bases). Per the germline V gene, CDR1 is SGHAT and CDR2 is FQNNGV. The V end was cut by 1 base, the J end by 3 bases, with 9 bases between. The CDR3 sequence is 14 residues long. CDR3: CASSLGQLHTEAFF. DNA for the CDR3: TGTGCCAGCAGCTTAGGACAGCTCCACACTGAAGCTTTCTTT.